Reported below is one T cell receptor beta chain. The target antigen is unknown. The record originates from a study of T cell responses to AZD1222 COVID-19 vaccine. General study points: A rise in Spike-specific TCR breadth and depth followed two AZD1222 doses. Most donors were white British, females outnumbered males, and clonal diversity was possibly underestimated. Recipients of AZD1222 seropositive at baseline numbered only 5 to 7.

Profiled with immunoSEQ multiplex PCR; TCRdb holds only in-frame clones, not every one. The sample contains under 75,000 clones, around 84% of which appear only once. V lost 3 bases, J lost 0 bases, and 12 bases stayed unmatched. Germline V gives CDR1 SEHNR, CDR2 FQNEAQ (reference sequence). The CDR3 extends over 19 amino acids. The clonotype comes from an adult in good health. This chain connects TRBV7-9 to TRBJ2-1; TRBD2 matches at 9 bases. The material was peripheral blood, obtained on day 0 of AZD1222 vaccination. CDR3 DNA sequence: TGTGCCAGCAGCTTTGCGGGAGGGCCGTCCCCATACTCCTACAATGAGCAGTTCTTC. Amino acids: CASSFAGGPSPYSYNEQFF.